The 18 T cell receptor beta chains given below trace back to one sample, sequenced in a study of T cells in Graves' hyperthyroidism and ophthalmopathy. Amplification targeted TCR beta CDR3 regions from RNA transcripts. TCR CDR3 regions were first amplified by RT-PCR with HTBI primers. One entry per CDR3 protein, called by TCRdb with MiXCR from the multiplex PCR reads. The table has a few hundred thousand distinct CDR3 sequences, 15% to 17% seen once. What was sequenced was blood. The origin of the receptors is a woman aged 25 to 39 with Graves' hyperthyroidism.

This clonotype was seen at least ten times. The genes are TRBV6-1 and TRBJ2-1; 14 bases agree with TRBD2. From germline, CDR1 is MNHNS and CDR2 SASEGT. J gave up 8 bases and V 6 bases, and 6 bases lay outside the gene matches. The CDR3 totals 15 residues. In DNA, the CDR3 is TGTGCCAGCAGGGGGACTAGCGGGAGACTCGATGAGCAGTTCTTC. Protein: CASRGTSGRLDEQFF.

This clonotype has a count of ten or more. CDR3 coding DNA: TGTGCCAGCAGCGCCTCCGGGGTGACCACAGATACGCAGTATTTT. Encoded protein: CASSASGVTTDTQYF. The chain is built from TRBV7-2 and TRBJ2-3; D possibly corresponds to TRBD2 (5 bases). The CDR3 runs to 15 residues. The germline V gene encodes CDR1 SGHTA and CDR2 FQGNSA. Trimming pared 5 bases from V and 2 bases from J, leaving 14 bases between.

This clonotype was observed many times. The chain joins TRBV27 to TRBJ2-7; 8 bases agree with TRBD1. This CDR3 has 15 amino acids. Germline V lookup: CDR1 MNHEY, CDR2 SMNVEV (reference sequence). V lost 4 bases and J lost 7; bases outside the gene matches: 12. CDR3 nucleotides: TGTGCCAGCAGTTCGACAGGGGCCTTCCTGGGGGAGCAGTACTTC. This translates into CASSSTGAFLGEQYF.

The gene calls are TRBV12-3 or TRBV12-4 and TRBJ1-2; D is ambiguous. This CDR3 is 15 amino acids long. V was trimmed by 4 bases and J by 4 bases, leaving 16 bases between them. Here the CDR3 DNA reads TGTGCCAGCAGTTCCCACCCGGACGGAATCTATGGCTACACCTTC. Its translation is CASSSHPDGIYGYTF.

The V call is TRBV10-2, the J call TRBJ1-3, with D hard to call. The CDR3 length is 15 residues. V lost 3 bases to trimming and J lost 0 bases, with 9 bases between them. The germline V gene has CDR1 WSHSY and CDR2 SAAADI. The CDR3 protein is CASSDSDISGNTIYF. The CDR3 DNA reads as TGCGCCAGCAGTGACTCAGATATCTCTGGAAACACCATATATTTT.

This clonotype showed up just a few times. The rearrangement links TRBV6-1 to TRBJ1-5, with 8 positions matching TRBD1. The CDR3 is made up of 17 amino acids. CDR1 and CDR2 from the germline V gene are MNHNS and SASEGT. V gave up 5 bases and J gave up 4 bases; unmatched junction bases: 13. CDR3 sequence (DNA): TGTGCCAGCAGTAAAGACAGGGGCCCAATGGCGAATCAGCCCCAGCATTTT. Protein product: CASSKDRGPMANQPQHF.

This clonotype was seen more than once but under ten times. The V and J genes are TRBV5-5 and TRBJ2-3, with TRBD2 as a possible D gene (7 bases). The CDR3 loop spans 17 amino acids. Trimming took 4 bases from V and 4 from J, leaving 22 bases between them. Germline V gives CDR1 SGHKS, CDR2 YYEKEE (reference sequence). The CDR3 loop is CASSLREEGGAADTQYF. DNA for the CDR3: TGTGCCAGCAGCCTTCGGGAGGAAGGGGGAGCGGCAGATACGCAGTATTTT.

This clonotype was seen ten or more times. The chain has TRBV7-2 and TRBJ2-1; unclear D gene. Trimming took 0 bases from V and 10 from J, leaving 16 bases between them. This CDR3 region has 15 residues. Germline-derived CDR1 and CDR2 are SGHTA and FQGNSA. CDR3 bases: TGTGCCAGCAGCTTAGCGTTCGCTTCGCTACCCGAGCAGTTCTTC. It encodes CASSLAFASLPEQFF.

This clonotype was detected ten times or more. This chain joins TRBV11-2 and TRBJ1-6; D is ambiguous. V lost 0 bases, J lost 7 bases, and 13 bases lay in between. CDR1 and CDR2 from the germline V gene are SGHAT and FQNNGV. The CDR3 is 16 residues long. The DNA for the CDR3 is TGTGCCAGCAGCTTAGATCTTGGGAACAGAAATTCACCCCTCCACTTT. Its translation is CASSLDLGNRNSPLHF.

V gene TRBV19 combines with J gene TRBJ1-5; D is possibly TRBD1 (6 bases). The V gene's germline CDR1 is LNHDA and CDR2 SQIVND (reference sequence). The CDR3 has 16 amino acids. The V gene lost 4 bases and the J gene lost 8 bases, with 21 bases spanning the gap. CDR3 coding DNA: TGTGCCAGTAGTAAGACCGCAGACGGGGGCGTGGAGCCCCAGCATTTT. As protein: CASSKTADGGVEPQHF.

This clonotype was seen a handful of times. The chain joins TRBV15 to TRBJ2-5, with TRBD1 matching 7 bases. The CDR3 totals 14 residues. J gave up 5 bases and V 5 bases, and 8 bases lay outside the gene matches. The germline CDR1 and CDR2 sequences are LNHNV and YYDKDF (reference sequence). As DNA, the CDR3 is TGTGCCACCAGCCGAGGGGGCGGACGGGAGACCCAGTACTTC. Protein product: CATSRGGGRETQYF. Based on the CDR3 plus reference TRBV15 and TRBJ2-5, the full variable domain is DAMVIQNPRYQVTQFGKPVTLSCSQTLNHNVMYWYQQKSSQAPKLLFHYYDKDFNNEADTPDNFQSRRPNTSFCFLDIRSPGLGDTAMYLCATSRGGGRETQYFGPGTRLLVL.

This clonotype was observed at least ten times. The chain carries TRBV27 and TRBJ2-1, with 10 bases identical to TRBD2. The length of the CDR3 is 16 residues. Per the germline V gene, CDR1 is MNHEY and CDR2 is SMNVEV (reference sequence). V was clipped by 5 bases and J by 6 bases; unmatched bases: 10. CDR3 residues: CASSPLPGLACNEQFF. The CDR3 DNA follows: TGTGCCAGCAGTCCCCTGCCGGGACTAGCGTGCAATGAGCAGTTCTTC.

This clonotype was found many times. V gene TRBV7-2 combines with J gene TRBJ2-1; 14 positions match TRBD2. Trimming cost V 5 bases and J 3 bases; bases outside gene matches: 9. The length of the CDR3 is 18 residues. Germline CDR1 and CDR2: SGHTA and FQGNSA. The CDR3 protein is CASSLLPGLAGDYNEQFF. The CDR3 region has the DNA TGTGCCAGCAGCCTTCTACCGGGACTAGCGGGAGACTACAATGAGCAGTTCTTC.

In its sample, this clonotype was seen a few times. The J gene is TRBJ1-1, the V gene TRBV19; D is perhaps TRBD1 (6 bases). CDR3 length: 14 amino acids. CDR1 is LNHDA, CDR2 SQIVND, per germline (reference sequence). Trimming took 7 bases from V and 5 from J, leaving 17 bases between them. The CDR3 loop is CASNLQGLWTEAFF. CDR3 sequence (DNA): TGTGCCAGTAACCTACAGGGCTTGTGGACTGAAGCTTTCTTT.

This clonotype was seen many times. The chain uses TRBV12-3 or TRBV12-4 and TRBJ1-5; D perhaps matches TRBD1 (6 bases). The CDR3 consists of 14 residues. V was shortened by 1 base and J by 7 bases, with 11 bases between the two germline ends. CDR3: CASSLEQGRQPQHF. The CDR3 nucleotides read TGTGCCAGCAGTTTAGAACAGGGTAGGCAGCCCCAGCATTTT.

This clonotype has more than one count but fewer than ten. The V and J genes are TRBV5-1 and TRBJ2-2; 7 bases align to TRBD2. Germline V CDR1 and CDR2: SGHRS, YFSETQ. J was trimmed by 1 base and V by 0 bases; bases with no gene match: 6. The CDR3 sequence is 17 residues long. The chain's CDR3 is CASSLVRESQNTGELFF. The DNA for the CDR3 is TGCGCCAGCAGCTTGGTGCGGGAGAGCCAGAACACCGGGGAGCTGTTTTTT.

This chain uses TRBV6-2 or TRBV6-3 with TRBJ2-7; TRBD2 is a possible D gene (6 bases). Germline V gene data show CDR1 as MNHEY and CDR2 as SVGEGT. CDR3 length: 16 amino acids. The V end was cut by 7 bases, the J end by 0 bases, with 19 bases between. The CDR3 region is CASTPSAGTPSYEQYF. The CDR3 DNA reads as TGTGCCAGCACTCCCTCTGCCGGGACTCCCTCCTACGAGCAGTACTTC.

This clonotype was seen more than once but under ten times. The chain couples TRBV19 to TRBJ1-1; perhaps TRBD1 as D (6 bases). Germline loops: CDR1 LNHDA, CDR2 SQIVND (reference sequence). This CDR3 has 16 amino acids. Trimming cost V 3 bases and J 7 bases, with 21 bases left between them. CDR3 DNA: TGTGCCAGTAGTATTTTGGGGGGCGTGAATTTCGTTGAAGCTTTCTTT. The encoded protein is CASSILGGVNFVEAFF.